This TCR beta chain was documented in a study of blood T cell repertoires in COVID-19 (TCRdb year 2020). Some background on the complete study: Recovered participants in ImmuneRACE Cohort 3 were defined as having two consecutive negative NP/OP PCR tests, clearance from a healthcare professional, or resolution of symptoms. Samples covering the acute and convalescent phases of COVID-19 were provided by collaborators in the United States, Italy and Spain. The material from the prospective study consisted of cDNA or gDNA derived from T cells, B-cell-depleted T cells, or PBMCs. The dataset comprised deeply sampled blood TCRbeta repertoires from subjects exposed to, actively infected with, or recovered from COVID-19. A freely available public database, intended as a resource for researchers studying the immune response to SARS-CoV-2, is where the repertoires were released. The samples were drawn from two sources: the first 160 participants of the ongoing ImmuneRACE study, and 950 to 1,500 subjects contributed by 6 global collaborators. Nearly every sample came with metadata listing a de-identified subject ID, COVID-19 status, age in years and sex. Where HLA class I and class II types were available, the types were taken from metadata supplied by the sample provider, not from assay-based typing.

What the research found in general, with its limitations: The quantity of clinical and demographic metadata differed by source and by participant and was supplied without curation.

Regarding this clone: It lacks a known antigen. No much larger clonotype is one base removed from it; base qualities were not supplied.

The immunoSEQ Assay, a bias-controlled multiplex PCR, was used to amplify TCRbeta CDR3 regions from genomic DNA. On the study's bioinformatics: The number of nucleated cells in each sample was estimated from the amplification of reference gene primers within the assay. To quantify the absolute abundance of each unique TCRbeta CDR3 rearrangement, sequence reads were collapsed and filtered. Productive Simpson clonality was computed per sample as the square root of Simpson's diversity index over productive rearrangements. The immuneACCESS repertoire file appears here via TCRdb, limited to in-frame rearrangements. These files lack a portion of the clones; in checked studies, under half of the deficit traces to unresolved V genes, and the cause of the others is not known. That table furnishes V, J and clone size, whereas the DNA furnished D and trimming. For this sample there are 250,000 to 300,000 clones; 88% appear just once. In total, the top ten clones hold roughly 2% of the sample.

The CDR3 spans 16 residues, from the cysteine through the phenylalanine. Only CDR3 DNA is held: 48 bases, read in frame from base 1. Relative to germline, V is 3 bases shorter and J is 5 bases shorter, with 15 bases between their ends. CDR1 and CDR2, per the germline V gene, are KGHDR and SFDVKD. Enrolling through a virtual design, the prospective study's participants ranged in age from roughly 18 to 95 years and lived across around 25 United States geographic areas. In the prospective study, cohorts were assigned on the basis of participant-reported clinical history obtained from a screening survey and a study questionnaire. In the prospective study, whole blood, serum and a nasopharyngeal or oropharyngeal swab were collected from each participant by mobile phlebotomists. Over a roughly two-month period, participants in the prospective study had the option of providing additional blood draws and questionnaires. Before DNA extraction, prospective study blood samples were shipped either frozen or at room temperature.

The sample consisted of PBMCs or T cells enriched from blood (not recorded which). The sequence links TRBV24-1 to TRBJ2-2, with a weak D call of TRBD2 (6 bases match). The sequence was obtained from a woman aged 60 to 75 in a cohort exposed to, infected with or recovered from COVID-19 (not recorded which). The DNA is TGTGCCACCAGTGATCCACGGGGGACCTCTACCGGGGAGCTGTTTTTT. The resulting protein is CATSDPRGTSTGELFF.